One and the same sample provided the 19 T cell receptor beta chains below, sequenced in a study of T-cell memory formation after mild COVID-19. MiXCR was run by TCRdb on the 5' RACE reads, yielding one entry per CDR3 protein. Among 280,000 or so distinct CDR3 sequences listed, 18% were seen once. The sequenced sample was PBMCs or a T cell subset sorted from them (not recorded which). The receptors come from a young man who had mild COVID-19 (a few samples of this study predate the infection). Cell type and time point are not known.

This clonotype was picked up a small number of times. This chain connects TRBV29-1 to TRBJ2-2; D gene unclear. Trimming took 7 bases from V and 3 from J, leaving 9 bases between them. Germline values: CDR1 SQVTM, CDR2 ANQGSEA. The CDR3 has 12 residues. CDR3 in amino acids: CSALEYTGELFF. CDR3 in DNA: TGCAGCGCCCTCGAGTACACCGGGGAGCTGTTTTTT.

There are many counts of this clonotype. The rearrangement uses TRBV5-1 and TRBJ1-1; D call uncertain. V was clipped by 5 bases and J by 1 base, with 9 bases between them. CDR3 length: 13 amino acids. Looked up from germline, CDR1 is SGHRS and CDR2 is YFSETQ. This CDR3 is CASRPTANTEAFF. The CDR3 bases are TGCGCCAGCAGACCTACAGCGAACACTGAAGCTTTCTTT.

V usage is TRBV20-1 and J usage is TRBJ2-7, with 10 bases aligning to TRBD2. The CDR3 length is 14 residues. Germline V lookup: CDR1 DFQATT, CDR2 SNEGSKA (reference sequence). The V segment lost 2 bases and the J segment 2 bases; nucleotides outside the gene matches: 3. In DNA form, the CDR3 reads TGCAGTGCTAGACTAGCGGGGGTCACCTACGAGCAGTACTTC. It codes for CSARLAGVTYEQYF.

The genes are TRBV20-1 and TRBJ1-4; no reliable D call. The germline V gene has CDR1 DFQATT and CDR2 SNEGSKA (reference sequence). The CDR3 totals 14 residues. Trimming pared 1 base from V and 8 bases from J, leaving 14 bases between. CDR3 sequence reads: CSARAAGPWEKLFF. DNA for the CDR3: TGCAGTGCTAGAGCCGCGGGCCCTTGGGAAAAACTGTTTTTT.

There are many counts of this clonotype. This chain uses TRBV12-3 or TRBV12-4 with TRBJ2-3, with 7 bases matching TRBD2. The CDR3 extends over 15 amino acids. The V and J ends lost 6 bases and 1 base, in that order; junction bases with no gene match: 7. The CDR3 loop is CASSSSAGGTDTQYF. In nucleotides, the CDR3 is TGTGCCAGCAGCTCAAGTGCGGGGGGCACAGATACGCAGTATTTT.

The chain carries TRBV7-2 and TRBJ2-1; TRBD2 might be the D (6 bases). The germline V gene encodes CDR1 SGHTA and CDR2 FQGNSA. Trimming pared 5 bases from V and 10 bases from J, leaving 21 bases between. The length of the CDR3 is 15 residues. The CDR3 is CASSRTSGGAGEQFF. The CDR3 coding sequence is TGTGCCAGCAGCAGGACGTCAGGAGGGGCGGGCGAGCAGTTCTTC.

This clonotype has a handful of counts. The CDR3 loop is CASSYSGQTPLEQYF. The CDR3 region has the DNA TGTGCCAGCAGTTACTCCGGCCAGACTCCCCTCGAGCAGTACTTC. V is TRBV6-2 or TRBV6-3 and J is TRBJ2-7; D is undetermined. V lost 0 bases, J lost 6 bases, and 15 bases lay in between. The CDR3 is 15 amino acids. Germline loops: CDR1 MNHEY, CDR2 SVGEGT.

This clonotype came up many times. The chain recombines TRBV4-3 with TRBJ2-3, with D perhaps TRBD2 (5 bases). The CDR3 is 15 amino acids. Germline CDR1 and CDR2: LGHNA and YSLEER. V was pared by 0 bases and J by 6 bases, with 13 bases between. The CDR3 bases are TGCGCCAGCAGCCAAGATAACTCGCCGGGGGATACGCAGTATTTT. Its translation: CASSQDNSPGDTQYF.

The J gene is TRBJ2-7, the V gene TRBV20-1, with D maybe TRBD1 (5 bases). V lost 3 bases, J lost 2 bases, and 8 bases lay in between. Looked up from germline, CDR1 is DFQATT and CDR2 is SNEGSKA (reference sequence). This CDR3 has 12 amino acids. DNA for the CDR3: TGCAGTGCTAGCTCAGGGACCTACGAGCAGTACTTC. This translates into CSASSGTYEQYF.

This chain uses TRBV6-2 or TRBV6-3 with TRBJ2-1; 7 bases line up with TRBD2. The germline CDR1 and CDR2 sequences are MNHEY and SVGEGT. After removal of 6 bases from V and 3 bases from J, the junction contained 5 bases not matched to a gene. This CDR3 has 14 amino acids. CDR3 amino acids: CASRGVAGYNEQFF. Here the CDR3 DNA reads TGTGCCAGCAGGGGGGTAGCGGGCTACAATGAGCAGTTCTTC.

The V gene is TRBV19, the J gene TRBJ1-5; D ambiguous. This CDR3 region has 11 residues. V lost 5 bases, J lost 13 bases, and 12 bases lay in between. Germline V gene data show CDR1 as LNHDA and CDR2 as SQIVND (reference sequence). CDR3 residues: CASSVEERQHF. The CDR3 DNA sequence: TGTGCCAGTAGTGTGGAAGAACGACAGCATTTT.

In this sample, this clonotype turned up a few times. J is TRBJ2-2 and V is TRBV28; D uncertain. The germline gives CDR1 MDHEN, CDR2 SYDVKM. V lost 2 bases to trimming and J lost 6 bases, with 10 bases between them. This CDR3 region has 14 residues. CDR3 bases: TGTGCCAGCAGTTTACCCCAGGACGCCGGGGAGCTGTTTTTT. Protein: CASSLPQDAGELFF.

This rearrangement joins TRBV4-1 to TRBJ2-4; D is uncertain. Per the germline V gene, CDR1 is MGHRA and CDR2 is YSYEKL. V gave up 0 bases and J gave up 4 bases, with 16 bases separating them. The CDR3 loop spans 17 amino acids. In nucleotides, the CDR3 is TGCGCCAGCAGCCAAGAAAGTGGTTTGACGGTGAAAAACATTCAGTACTTC. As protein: CASSQESGLTVKNIQYF.

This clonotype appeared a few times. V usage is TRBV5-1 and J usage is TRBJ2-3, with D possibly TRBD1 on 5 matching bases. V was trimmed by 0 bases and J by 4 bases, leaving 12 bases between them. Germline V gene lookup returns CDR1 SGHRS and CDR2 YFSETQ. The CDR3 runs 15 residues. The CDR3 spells CASSLEGKTADTQYF. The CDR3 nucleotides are TGCGCCAGCAGCTTGGAGGGGAAAACTGCAGATACGCAGTATTTT.

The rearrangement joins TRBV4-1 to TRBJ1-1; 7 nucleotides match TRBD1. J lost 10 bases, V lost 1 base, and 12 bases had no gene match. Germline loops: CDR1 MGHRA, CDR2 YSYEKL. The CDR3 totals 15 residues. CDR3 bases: TGCGCCAGCAGCCAAGTGTCGGCGAGGGGGCAGGTAGCTTTCTTT. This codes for CASSQVSARGQVAFF.

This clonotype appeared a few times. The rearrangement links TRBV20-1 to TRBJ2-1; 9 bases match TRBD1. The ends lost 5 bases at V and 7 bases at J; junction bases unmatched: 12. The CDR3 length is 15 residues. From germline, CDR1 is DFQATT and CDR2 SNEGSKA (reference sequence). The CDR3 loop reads CSAPKTGGARNEQFF. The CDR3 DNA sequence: TGCAGTGCTCCCAAAACAGGGGGCGCAAGGAATGAGCAGTTCTTC.

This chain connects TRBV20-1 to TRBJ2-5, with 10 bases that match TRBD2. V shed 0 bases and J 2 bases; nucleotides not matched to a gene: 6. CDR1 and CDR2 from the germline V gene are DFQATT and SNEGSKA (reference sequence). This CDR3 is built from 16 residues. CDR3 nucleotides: TGCAGTGCTAGAGACCCTAGCGGGGGATCTCAAGAGACCCAGTACTTC. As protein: CSARDPSGGSQETQYF.

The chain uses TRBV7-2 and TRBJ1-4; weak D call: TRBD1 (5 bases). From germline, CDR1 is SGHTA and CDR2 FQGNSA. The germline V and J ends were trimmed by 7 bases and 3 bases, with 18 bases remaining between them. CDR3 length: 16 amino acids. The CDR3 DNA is TGTGCCAGCACAATGACGGGGCGCACGGCTAATGAAAAACTGTTTTTT. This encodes CASTMTGRTANEKLFF.

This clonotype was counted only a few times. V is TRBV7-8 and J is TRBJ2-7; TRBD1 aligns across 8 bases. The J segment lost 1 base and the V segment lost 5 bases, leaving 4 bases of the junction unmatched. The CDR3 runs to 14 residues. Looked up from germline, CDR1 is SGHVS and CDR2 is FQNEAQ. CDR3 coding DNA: TGTGCCAGCAGCCCCGGGGACAGGTCCTACGAGCAGTACGTC. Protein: CASSPGDRSYEQYV.